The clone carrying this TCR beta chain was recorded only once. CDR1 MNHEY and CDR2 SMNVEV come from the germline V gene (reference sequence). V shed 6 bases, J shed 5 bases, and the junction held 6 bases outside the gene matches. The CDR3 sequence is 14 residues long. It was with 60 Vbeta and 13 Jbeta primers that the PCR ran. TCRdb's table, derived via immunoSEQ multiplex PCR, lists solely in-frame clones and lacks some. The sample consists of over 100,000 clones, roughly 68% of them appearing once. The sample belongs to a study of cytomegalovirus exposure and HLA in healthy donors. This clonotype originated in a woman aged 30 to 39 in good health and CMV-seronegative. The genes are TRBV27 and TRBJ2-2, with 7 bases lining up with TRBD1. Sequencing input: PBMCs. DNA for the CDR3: TGTGCCAGCAGGATCGGGACAGCTACCGGGGAGCTGTTTTTT. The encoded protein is CASRIGTATGELFF.